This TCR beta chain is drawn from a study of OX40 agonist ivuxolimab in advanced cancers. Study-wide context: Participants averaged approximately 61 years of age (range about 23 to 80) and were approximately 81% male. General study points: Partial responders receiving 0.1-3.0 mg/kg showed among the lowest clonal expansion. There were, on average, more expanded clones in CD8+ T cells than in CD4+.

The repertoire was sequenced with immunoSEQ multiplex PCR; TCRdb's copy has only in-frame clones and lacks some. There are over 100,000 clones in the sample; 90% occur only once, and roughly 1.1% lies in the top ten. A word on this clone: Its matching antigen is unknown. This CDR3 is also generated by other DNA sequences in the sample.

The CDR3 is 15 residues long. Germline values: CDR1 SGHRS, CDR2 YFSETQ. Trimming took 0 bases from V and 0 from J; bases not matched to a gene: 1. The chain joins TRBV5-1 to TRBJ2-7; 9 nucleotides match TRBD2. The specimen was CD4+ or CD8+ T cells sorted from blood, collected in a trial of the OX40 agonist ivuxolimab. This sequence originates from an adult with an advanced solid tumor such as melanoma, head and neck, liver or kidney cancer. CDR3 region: CASSLASGDSYEQYF. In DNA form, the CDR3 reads TGCGCCAGCAGCTTGGCTAGCGGGGACTCCTACGAGCAGTACTTC.